This TCR beta chain was recovered during a study of identical twins. TCRdb analysed the 5' RACE reads with MiXCR anew, one entry per CDR3 protein. This sample yields 550,000 to 700,000 distinct CDR3 sequences, of which roughly 9.9% are seen a single time; 2.5% to 3.5% belongs to the top ten. The germline V gene encodes CDR1 GTSNPN and CDR2 SVGIG (reference sequence). V dropped 4 bases and J dropped 2 bases, with 15 bases sitting between them. The CDR3 totals 14 residues. This sample was also put to use in a study of yellow fever vaccine responses in identical twins.

The clonotype originates from a woman in her late teens or twenties in good health. The sequencing sample was made of PBMCs. The rearrangement uses TRBV30 and TRBJ2-7; D might be TRBD2 (6 bases). This CDR3 reads CAWNKGTVPYEQYF. Here the CDR3 DNA reads TGTGCCTGGAATAAGGGGACTGTTCCCTACGAGCAGTACTTC.